A selection of T cell receptor beta chains follows, all from one sample in a study of cytomegalovirus exposure and HLA in healthy donors. The data were produced by immunoSEQ multiplex PCR, yet TCRdb's version contains in-frame clones alone and is incomplete. The sample has more than 150,000 clones, 70% to 90% seen once. The sequenced sample consisted of PBMCs. These receptor sequences come from a young man in good health and CMV-seropositive. Both conserved end residues are part of each CDR3. The D gene is left open where the match is weak. Rows may omit the clone size; those that give it use once, few, many or a size class.

clone_size j_call v_call d_call cdr3_length cdr3_nt cdr3_aa
- TRBJ1-2 TRBV5-1 - 15 TGCGCCAGCAGCTTGGCCGCACAGGGAACCTATGGCTACACCTTC CASSLAAQGTYGYTF
- TRBJ1-1 TRBV5-1 - 16 TGCGCCAGCAGATTGGGCCCTAACAGATCTCAACCTGAAGCTTTCTTT CASRLGPNRSQPEAFF
- TRBJ1-3 TRBV2 TRBD1 16 TGTGCCAGCAGTGACCAGGGGGCCCCCTTTGGAAACACCATATATTTT CASSDQGAPFGNTIYF
- TRBJ2-2 TRBV6-6 TRBD2 15 TGTGCCAGCAGTCGACAAGGGACTATAGGCGGGGAGCTGTTTTTT CASSRQGTIGGELFF
- TRBJ2-5 TRBV29-1 - 13 TGCAGCGTGGGGGGACGGACTACGGAGACCCAGTACTTC CSVGGRTTETQYF
once TRBJ2-5 TRBV5-1 - 17 TGCGCCAGCAGCCCCGGTGGACAGACCCCAACAGGAAGTGAGCAGTACTTC CASSPGGQTPTGSEQYF
- TRBJ2-7 TRBV6-6 TRBD1 14 TGTGCCACCAGACCGGACAGGGGATCGGGCGAGCAGTACTTC CATRPDRGSGEQYF
- TRBJ2-7 TRBV19 - 14 TGTGCCAGTAGCGTGGGGCAGTCCACCTACGAGCAGTACTTC CASSVGQSTYEQYF
- TRBJ1-6 TRBV13 - 17 TGTGCCAGCAGCCATCAATGGCATCGCTCCTATAATTCACCCCTCCACTTT CASSHQWHRSYNSPLHF
- TRBJ2-4 TRBV18 - 20 TGTGCCAGCTCGCCAGCCCCCATTTTAGGAGCAGAAAGGGCCAAAAACATTCAGTACTTC CASSPAPILGAERAKNIQYF
- TRBJ1-1 TRBV2 - 12 TGTGCCAGCAGTTTTTCGCGGGGTGAAGCTTTCTTT CASSFSRGEAFF
- TRBJ2-1 TRBV6-1 - 15 TGTGCCAGCAGGGAGGGCCCTAGCTCCTACAATGAGCAGTTCTTC CASREGPSSYNEQFF
- TRBJ2-7 TRBV5-1 - 13 TGCGCCAGCAGCTTGCTCCGGGGTTACGAGCAGTACTTC CASSLLRGYEQYF
- TRBJ2-3 TRBV2 TRBD1 19 TGTGCCACACACCCCGGAACAAGCCGCGGGACAGGATACACAGATACGCAGTATTTT CATHPGTSRGTGYTDTQYF
- TRBJ2-5 TRBV7-7 TRBD1 16 TGTGCCAGCAGCCCCCGGGCAGGGGGTTGGCAAGAGACCCAGTACTTC CASSPRAGGWQETQYF
- TRBJ1-1 TRBV5-1 - 14 TGCGCCAGCAGCTTAACAGAAATGAACACTGAAGCTTTCTTT CASSLTEMNTEAFF
few TRBJ1-2 TRBV7-2 - 17 TGTGCCAGCAGTTTAGATGGAGGCGCCGGATCTAACTATGGCTACACCTTC CASSLDGGAGSNYGYTF
- TRBJ2-1 TRBV5-4 - 16 TGTGCCAGCAGCTTGATGGCGCGGGGTGTGAACAATGAGCAGTTCTTC CASSLMARGVNNEQFF
- TRBJ2-7 TRBV4-2 - 17 TGTGCCAGCAGCCAAGACGGTACCAGCGCACCTTCCTACGAGCAGTACTTC CASSQDGTSAPSYEQYF
few TRBJ1-4 TRBV5-1 - 15 TGCGCCAGCAGCTTTCAGGCAGGGAACGATGAAAAACTGTTTTTT CASSFQAGNDEKLFF
- TRBJ2-7 TRBV5-1 - 16 TGCGCCAGCAGCCCGAATTCCCGAGGCCCCCTCTACGAGCAGTACTTC CASSPNSRGPLYEQYF
- TRBJ2-3 TRBV4-3 TRBD2 16 TGCGCCAGCAGCCAAGTTACTAGCGGGGGGCCAGATACGCAGTATTTT CASSQVTSGGPDTQYF
- TRBJ1-5 TRBV9 TRBD1 21 TGTGCCAGCAGCGGCAGACAGGGAGGAAGCTTATTAGCTTATAGCAATCAGCCCCAGCATTTT CASSGRQGGSLLAYSNQPQHF
- TRBJ2-7 TRBV6-6 - 14 TGTGCCAGCAGTTACTCGGCGGGTACCTACGAGCAGTACTTC CASSYSAGTYEQYF
- TRBJ2-3 TRBV27 TRBD2 15 TGTGCCAGCAGTTTGAGGACTAGCGGTTCGGGTACGCAGTATTTT CASSLRTSGSGTQYF
- TRBJ2-7 TRBV6-1 TRBD2 15 TGTGCCAGCAGTGAATTTCCGGGACTAGGTGGCGAGCAGTACTTC CASSEFPGLGGEQYF
- TRBJ1-6 TRBV4-1 TRBD1 15 TGCGCCAGCAGCCAGGGGACAGGGTTGCCCCTTCCCCTCCACTTT CASSQGTGLPLPLHF
- TRBJ2-7 TRBV19 TRBD1 14 TGTGCCAGTAGTACAAGGACAGGGAGCAACGAGCAGTACTTC CASSTRTGSNEQYF
- TRBJ2-5 TRBV27 - 14 TGTGCCAGCAGTCCCGGGTCGACTCAAGAGACCCAGTACTTC CASSPGSTQETQYF
few TRBJ2-7 TRBV4-1 - 14 TGCGCCAGCAGGAGGCTCCTGTCTTCCTACGAGCAGTACTTC CASRRLLSSYEQYF
- TRBJ1-2 TRBV2 TRBD1 12 TGTGCCAGCATCGGGACAGCCTATGGCTACACCTTC CASIGTAYGYTF
- TRBJ2-5 TRBV19 - 15 TGTGCCAGTAGTATGGGAAGGGGGGGCGGAGAGACCCAGTACTTC CASSMGRGGGETQYF
few TRBJ1-3 TRBV18 TRBD1 14 TGTGCCAGCTCATCGGGGACAGGCGTCGGCACCATATATTTT CASSSGTGVGTIYF
- TRBJ2-3 TRBV5-6 - 15 TGTGCCAGCAGCTGGGCGGGGCCAAACACAGATACGCAGTATTTT CASSWAGPNTDTQYF
- TRBJ2-5 TRBV6-1 TRBD1 16 TGTGCCAGCATTGAATTTTGGGACAGGGGACGAGAGACCCAGTACTTC CASIEFWDRGRETQYF
- TRBJ1-1 TRBV4-2 - 14 TGTGCCAGCAGCCAAGGAACTGTGAACACTGAAGCTTTCTTT CASSQGTVNTEAFF
- TRBJ1-2 TRBV5-4 - 14 TGTGCCAGCAGCTTGGTAGGGACAAGCTATGGCTACACCTTC CASSLVGTSYGYTF
once TRBJ2-4 TRBV5-1 TRBD2 16 TGCGCCAGCAGCTCGGGACTAGCGGGGGGCATGGACATTCAGTACTTC CASSSGLAGGMDIQYF
- TRBJ2-7 TRBV19 - 12 TGTGCCAGTAGTATAAGCGGCTACGAGCAGTACTTC CASSISGYEQYF
- TRBJ1-6 TRBV19 TRBD1 14 TGTGCGACTCAGGGGGTAATAAGGAATTCACCCCTCCACTTT CATQGVIRNSPLHF
- TRBJ1-2 TRBV4-1 TRBD1 17 TGCGCCAGCAGCCAAGAGGCGCTAGGACAGGGCGACTATGGCTACACCTTC CASSQEALGQGDYGYTF
few TRBJ2-7 TRBV6-1 TRBD1 15 TGTGCCAGCAGTACCAAACCGGACAGGAGCCACGAGCAGTACTTC CASSTKPDRSHEQYF
- TRBJ2-2 TRBV7-9 TRBD2 15 TGTGCCAGCACCGGGGGGGCGGCGAACACCGGGGAGCTGTTTTTT CASTGGAANTGELFF
- TRBJ2-5 TRBV5-6 TRBD2 15 TGTGCCAGCAGCTTTCGGACTAGCGGCCAAGAGACCCAGTACTTC CASSFRTSGQETQYF
- TRBJ1-1 TRBV6-6 TRBD1 13 TGTGCCAGCAGTTACACAGGGGTCACTGAAGCTTTCTTT CASSYTGVTEAFF
few TRBJ1-1 TRBV13 TRBD1 13 TGTGCCAGTCAGGGGGCGGCTGACACTGAAGCTTTCTTT CASQGAADTEAFF
- TRBJ2-1 TRBV7-2 TRBD2 17 TGTGCCAGCAGCTCCGCCTTTAGCGGGGGGGCTCGGGATGAGCAGTTCTTC CASSSAFSGGARDEQFF
once TRBJ2-7 TRBV18 TRBD2 15 TGTGCCAGCTCACGAGAAGCGGGGGGGCTGGACGAGCAGTACTTC CASSREAGGLDEQYF
- TRBJ2-3 TRBV5-6 - 16 TGTGCCAGCAGCCGTTTTGGTGCAGGCCGCACAGATACGCAGTATTTT CASSRFGAGRTDTQYF
- TRBJ1-1 TRBV29-1 - 14 TGCAGCGTCATAATAGAGAACAGGAACACTGAAGCTTTCTTT CSVIIENRNTEAFF
- TRBJ2-3 TRBV30 - 13 TGTGCCTGGAGTGTCACAGATCCAGATACGCAGTATTTT CAWSVTDPDTQYF